These 20 T cell receptor beta chains were sequenced from one sample in a study of Graves' ophthalmopathy and Graves' hyperthyroidism. RNA served as the template for amplifying TCR beta CDR3 regions. The first-round RT-PCR employed HTBI primers together with the Qiagen OneStep RT-PCR kit. A multiplex PCR was then performed as the second round. TCRdb re-analysed the multiplex PCR reads in MiXCR, keeping a single row per CDR3 protein. The sample includes 45,000 to 60,000 distinct CDR3 sequences, under 55% of them seen just once. The source material was peripheral blood. The receptors originated from an adult woman with Graves' ophthalmopathy.

This clonotype was detected many times. The gene calls are TRBV11-2 and TRBJ1-4; TRBD1 matches 8 bases. The CDR3 is made up of 15 amino acids. CDR1 is SGHAT and CDR2 is FQNNGV in the germline V gene. J gave up 6 bases and V 1 base, and 4 bases lay outside the gene matches. The DNA for the CDR3 is TGTGCCAGCAGCTTAGGGGACAGGAAGGATGAAAAACTGTTTTTT. Translation gives CASSLGDRKDEKLFF. The variable domain in full, with the rest retrieved from reference TRBV11-2 and TRBJ1-4, is EAGVAQSPRYKIIEKRQSVAFWCNPISGHATLYWYQQILGQGPKLLIQFQNNGVVDDSQLPKDRFSAERLKGVDSTLKIQPAKLEDSAVYLCASSLGDRKDEKLFFGSGTQLSVL.

V is TRBV7-3 and J is TRBJ2-6; 12 bases fit TRBD2. CDR1 is SGHTA and CDR2 is FQGTGA in the germline V gene. J was trimmed by 11 bases and V by 5 bases; bases with no gene match: 7. The length of the CDR3 is 15 residues. CDR3 DNA sequence: TGTGCCAGCAGCGAGACTAGCGGGAGCGCCTACGTCCTGACTTTC. Translating gives CASSETSGSAYVLTF.

This clonotype is medium-sized (0.01 to 0.1%). The gene calls are TRBV19 and TRBJ1-1, with D perhaps TRBD1 (6 bases). V lost 6 bases and J 1 base, leaving 15 bases between the germline ends. CDR1 is LNHDA and CDR2 is SQIVND in the germline V gene (reference sequence). CDR3 length equals 15 residues. CDR3 in DNA: TGTGCCAGTAGCCCGAACAGGGAAGCGAACACTGAAGCTTTCTTT. It encodes CASSPNREANTEAFF.

Ten or more counts support this clonotype. This chain joins TRBV27 and TRBJ2-7; 10 bases are shared with TRBD2. The CDR3 spans 13 residues. Germline CDR1 is MNHEY and CDR2 is SMNVEV (reference sequence). With 6 bases clipped from V and 4 bases from J, the junction kept 3 bases outside the gene matches. Written as DNA, the CDR3 is TGTGCCAGCAGGTCACTAGCGGGGTACGAGCAGTACTTC. Amino acid sequence: CASRSLAGYEQYF.

A word on this clonotype: The limits of the CDR3 on the DNA are not certain, so only TCRdb's listed CDR3 is given. CDR3 amino acids: CASSWGTGTQCF. The chain employs TRBV7-2 and TRBJ2-3; TRBD1 is the table's D call, not checked against the DNA. The CDR3 comprises 12 residues, both ends counted. CDR1 and CDR2 (germline): SGHTA, FQGNSA.

The rearrangement uses TRBV20-1 and TRBJ1-2; unclear D gene. From germline, CDR1 is DFQATT and CDR2 SNEGSKA (reference sequence). With 0 bases removed from V and 2 bases from J, the gap between germline ends came to 10 bases. The CDR3 totals 14 residues. The CDR3 nucleotides read TGCAGTGCTAGAGACGTCCGGGGAAACTATGGCTACACCTTC. Amino acid sequence: CSARDVRGNYGYTF.

Judged by abundance, this clonotype is medium-sized. The rearrangement uses TRBV25-1 and TRBJ2-2; TRBD1 matches at 10 bases. The J segment lost 3 bases and the V segment lost 2 bases, leaving 0 bases of the junction unmatched. Germline V CDR1 and CDR2: MGHDK, SYGVNS. The CDR3 loop spans 15 amino acids. CDR3 DNA: TGTGCCAGCAGTGAAGGGACAGGGGACACCGGGGAGCTGTTTTTT. This sequence encodes CASSEGTGDTGELFF.

The CDR3 DNA reads as TGTGCCAGCAGCTCAGGAGGCGGGGAGCTGTTTTTT. Translation: CASSSGGGELFF. The chain links TRBV7-2 to TRBJ2-2; possibly TRBD2 for D (5 bases). The CDR3 contains 12 residues. Trimming cost V 4 bases and J 7 bases, with 7 bases left between them. Germline V gives CDR1 SGHTA, CDR2 FQGNSA. The full variable domain, with the rest looked up from reference TRBV7-2 and TRBJ2-2, is GAGVSQSPSNKVTEKGKDVELRCDPISGHTALYWYRQSLGQGLEFLIYFQGNSAPDKSGLPSDRFSAERTGGSVSTLTIQRTQQEDSAVYLCASSSGGGELFFGEGSRLTVL.

With respect to this clonotype: Lacking the conserved final phenylalanine or tryptophan, this CDR3 likely reflects a read error. The chain links TRBV30 to TRBJ2-6; either TRBD1 or TRBD2 may fit D (5 bases each). V was trimmed by 3 bases and J by 4 bases, leaving 13 bases between them. The germline V gene encodes CDR1 GTSNPN and CDR2 SVGIG (reference sequence). This CDR3 is built from 15 residues. In DNA, the CDR3 is TGTGCCTGGAGGGTGCCGGGGACCGGGGCCAACGTCCTGACTTGC. Its protein product is CAWRVPGTGANVLTC.

On this clonotype: A much larger clone is a single base away; this may be a read error. The rearrangement joins TRBV5-4 to TRBJ1-1; 9 nucleotides agree with TRBD1. CDR1 is SGHNT, CDR2 YYREEE, per germline (reference sequence). This CDR3 region has 15 residues. The CDR3 loop is CASSSATGGASEALF. The CDR3, as DNA: TGTGCCAGCAGCTCAGCCACAGGGGGCGCATCTGAAGCTCTCTTT.

The table lists this clonotype with many counts. The chain couples TRBV20-1 to TRBJ2-7; TRBD1 or TRBD2 may be the D gene (5 bases each). V lost 5 bases to trimming and J lost 6 bases, with 14 bases between them. The CDR3 length is 12 residues. Germline CDR1 is DFQATT and CDR2 is SNEGSKA (reference sequence). The CDR3 sequence: CSASRDPLEQYF. The CDR3 coding sequence is TGCAGTGCTTCTAGGGACCCTCTCGAGCAGTACTTC.

The chain is built from TRBV7-9 and TRBJ1-2, with 12 positions matching TRBD1. CDR1 is SEHNR and CDR2 is FQNEAQ in the germline V gene (reference sequence). V lost 7 bases and J lost 2; bases outside the gene matches: 14. CDR3 length equals 18 residues. CDR3 DNA: TGTGCCAGCACCCTGAAGCCGGGACAGGGGGCCTCCAACTATGGCTACACCTTC. Amino acid sequence: CASTLKPGQGASNYGYTF. Full variable domain (rest looked up from reference TRBV7-9 and TRBJ1-2): DTGVSQNPRHKITKRGQNVTFRCDPISEHNRLYWYRQTLGQGPEFLTYFQNEAQLEKSRLLSDRFSAERPKGSFSTLEIQRTEQGDSAMYLCASTLKPGQGASNYGYTFGSGTRLTVV.

Concerning this clonotype: At one end the junction does not follow the germline gene, possibly because of a read error. The V and J genes are TRBV6-1 and TRBJ1-1; D is unresolved. Germline lookup yields CDR1 MNHNS and CDR2 SASEGT. CDR3 size: 12 residues. The CDR3: CASSEDSSEAFF. CDR3 bases: TGTGCCAGCAGTGAAGACAGCTCTGAAGCGTTCTTT.

The CDR3 spells CSARNREEYNEQYF. As DNA, the CDR3 is TGCAGTGCTAGGAACAGGGAAGAGTACAATGAGCAGTATTTT. The chain has TRBV20-1 and TRBJ2-3; TRBD1 might be the D (6 bases). Trimming removed 3 bases from V and 11 bases from J, with 21 bases in between. This CDR3 comprises 14 residues. The germline gives CDR1 DFQATT, CDR2 SNEGSKA (reference sequence).

By sample share, this clonotype is medium-sized. This chain joins TRBV24-1 and TRBJ2-3; D not resolved. The germline V gene has CDR1 KGHDR and CDR2 SFDVKD. Trimming cost V 2 bases and J 2 bases, with 7 bases left between them. The CDR3 runs to 14 residues. Here the CDR3 reads CATSDSGFTDTQYF. For the CDR3, the DNA is TGTGCCACCAGTGATTCTGGGTTCACAGATACGCAGTATTTT.

This chain uses TRBV7-8 with TRBJ2-7, with TRBD2 identical over 8 bases. This CDR3 comprises 13 residues. The ends lost 1 base at V and 5 bases at J; junction bases unmatched: 1. Germline CDR1 SGHVS, CDR2 FQNEAQ. CDR3 sequence reads: CASSLGTSNEQYF. DNA of the CDR3: TGTGCCAGCAGCTTAGGGACTAGCAACGAGCAGTACTTC.

This clonotype was seen at least ten times. The chain recombines TRBV6-1 with TRBJ1-2; D unclear. V shed 2 bases and J shed 8 bases, with 12 bases lying between them. Per germline, CDR1 MNHNS and CDR2 SASEGT. This CDR3 is built from 13 residues. The CDR3 loop is CASSEPSLGGYTF. The CDR3 DNA reads as TGTGCCAGCAGTGAACCGTCCCTGGGAGGCTACACCTTC.

This clonotype was counted ten times or more. This chain joins TRBV12-3 or TRBV12-4 and TRBJ1-4, with 8 bases that match TRBD1. This CDR3 is 15 amino acids long. J was trimmed by 7 bases and V by 3 bases; bases with no gene match: 7. The CDR3 sequence is CASSLVTGGSEKLFF. CDR3 nucleotides: TGTGCCAGCAGTTTGGTCACAGGGGGTTCTGAAAAACTGTTTTTT.

This CDR3 is CASRSPETQYF. CDR3 nucleotides: TGTGCCAGCCGCTCTCCAGAGACCCAGTACTTC. The chain recombines TRBV25-1 with TRBJ2-5; D gene ambiguous. The CDR3 has 11 amino acids. The ends were cut back, 8 bases at V and 4 bases at J, with 8 bases in the middle. The germline CDR1 and CDR2 sequences are MGHDK and SYGVNS.

The chain combines TRBV5-1 with TRBJ2-7, with a tentative D call TRBD1 (6 bases). The CDR3 spans 15 residues. Trimming shortened V by 6 bases and J by 7 bases, and 23 bases separated the two germline ends. The germline gives CDR1 SGHRS, CDR2 YFSETQ. The CDR3 DNA reads TGCGCCAGCAACCTGGCCGGCCAGGGGAACGGTGAGCAGTACTTC. It encodes CASNLAGQGNGEQYF. The whole variable domain, remainder taken from reference TRBV5-1 and TRBJ2-7, is KAGVTQTPRYLIKTRGQQVTLSCSPISGHRSVSWYQQTPGQGLQFLFEYFSETQRNKGNFPGRFSGRQFSNSRSEMNVSTLELGDSALYLCASNLAGQGNGEQYFGPGTRLTVT.